The rows below give T cell receptor beta chains drawn from one sample of a study of T and B cells in COVID-19 patients. TCRdb re-derived calls from the multiplex PCR reads in MiXCR, one entry per CDR3 protein. The sample includes about 15,000 distinct CDR3 sequences, about 26% of them seen just once. The sequencing sample was made of blood. These receptors originate from a human donor who had recovered from COVID-19. Both conserved end residues are part of each CDR3. D genes are given only for firm matches. Clone size, where shown, is once, few, many, or a class for clones that have expanded.

V gene	clone size	D gene	J gene	CDR3 protein	CDR3 DNA
TRBV11-3	few	-	TRBJ2-6	CASSSIVSGANVLTF	TGTGCCAGCAGCTCAATCGTATCTGGGGCCAACGTCCTGACTTTC
TRBV6-6	medium-sized	-	TRBJ2-5	CASSYSTGQETQYF	TGTGCCAGCAGTTACTCGACGGGGCAAGAGACCCAGTACTTC
TRBV19	few	-	TRBJ1-4	CASSMLGTSDEKLFF	TGTGCCAGTAGTATGTTAGGGACTTCGGATGAAAAACTGTTTTTT
TRBV19	few	TRBD1	TRBJ1-4	CASRDRPTSANEKLFF	TGTGCCAGTCGGGACAGACCTACCTCGGCTAATGAAAAACTGTTTTTT
TRBV24-1	few	-	TRBJ2-2	CATSVGSHTGELFF	TGTGCCACCAGTGTTGGATCGCACACCGGGGAGCTGTTTTTT
TRBV6-5	few	-	TRBJ2-1	CASRRGTEVNNEQFF	TGTGCCAGCAGACGCGGGACAGAAGTAAACAATGAGCAGTTCTTC
TRBV20-1	-	TRBD2	TRBJ2-7	CSGGRVREQYF	TGCAGTGGAGGGAGGGTGCGGGAGCAGTACTTC
TRBV19	medium-sized	-	TRBJ2-1	CASSNRQSAGEQFF	TGTGCCAGTAGTAACAGACAGTCGGCTGGTGAGCAGTTCTTC
TRBV15	few	TRBD2	TRBJ2-5	CATSSGTSGQETQYF	TGTGCCACCAGCAGCGGAACTAGCGGCCAAGAGACCCAGTACTTC
TRBV7-9	-	TRBD1	TRBJ1-4	CASSSTGGGSEKLFF	TGTGCCAGCAGCTCTACAGGGGGCGGGAGTGAAAAACTGTTTTTT
TRBV5-6	few	-	TRBJ1-1	CASSLIWGTEAFF	TGTGCCAGCAGCCTCATATGGGGGACTGAAGCTTTCTTT
TRBV19	-	-	TRBJ1-1	CASSIIGNTEAFF	TGTGCCAGTAGTATAATCGGGAACACTGAAGCTTTCTTT
TRBV20-1	-	-	TRBJ2-5	CSASRGQETQYF	TGCAGTGCCTCGCGGGGACAAGAGACCCAGTACTTC
TRBV12-3/TRBV12-4	-	-	TRBJ2-3	CASSSVDPGSGTDTQYF	TGTGCCAGCAGTTCTGTGGACCCGGGTTCGGGCACAGATACGCAGTATTTT
TRBV15	-	-	TRBJ2-1	CATSPTHQGRLWEFF	TGTGCCACCAGCCCCACCCACCAAGGACGACTCTGGGAGTTCTTC
TRBV19	many	-	TRBJ1-6	CASSIGDSNSPLHF	TGTGCCAGTAGTATAGGGGACTCAAATTCACCCCTCCACTTT
TRBV30	medium-sized	TRBD1	TRBJ2-2	CAWSEGQANTGELFF	TGTGCCTGGAGTGAGGGACAGGCCAACACCGGGGAGCTGTTTTTT
TRBV6-2/TRBV6-3	-	TRBD1	TRBJ1-6	CASSYGTVRNSPLHF	TGTGCCAGCAGTTACGGGACAGTAAGGAATTCACCCCTCCACTTT
TRBV6-5	-	TRBD1	TRBJ1-6	CASSYGTGDSPLHF	TGTGCCAGCAGTTACGGGACAGGTGATTCACCCCTCCACTTT
TRBV12-3/TRBV12-4	few	-	TRBJ1-6	CASSFGTLVHSPLHF	TGTGCCAGCAGTTTCGGGACTCTCGTCCATTCACCCCTCCACTTT
TRBV27	many	TRBD2	TRBJ2-1	CASRTSGPYNEQFF	TGTGCCAGCAGGACTAGCGGCCCCTACAATGAGCAGTTCTTC
TRBV6-5	few	-	TRBJ2-3	CASSYSFGAERADTQYF	TGTGCCAGCAGTTACTCGTTCGGGGCGGAACGAGCAGATACGCAGTATTTT
TRBV4-1	few	TRBD1	TRBJ2-2	CASSHPRVGTGRLGNTGELFF	TGCGCCAGCAGCCATCCTAGGGTGGGGACAGGGCGTTTGGGAAACACCGGGGAGCTGTTTTTT
TRBV4-3	few	TRBD1	TRBJ2-2	CASSQGQPHRELFF	TGCGCCAGCAGCCAGGGACAGCCCCACCGGGAGCTGTTTTTT